The entry below gives a single TCR beta chain sequence along with its context. Which antigen it targets is not known. No base qualities exist here, and no much larger clone lies one base off it. The data belong to a study of T cells in Graves' hyperthyroidism and ophthalmopathy (dated by TCRdb to about 2019). At the level of the whole study: Peripheral blood samples were taken at initial diagnosis, before any treatment was given. Following sampling, methimazole starting at 30 mg daily was given to hyperthyroidism patients, and high-dose intravenous methylprednisolone was given to ophthalmopathy patients. To identify TCR V-J signatures that set the groups apart, the researchers used a discovery cohort of 100 patients, made up of 40 to 45 with Graves' ophthalmopathy and some 60 with stable Graves' hyperthyroidism. In more than 5 Graves' hyperthyroidism patients, the study also compared T-cell repertoires from thyroid tissue with T-cell repertoires from blood. The paper reports TCR Vbeta CDR3 sequencing of fewer than 150 peripheral blood samples: some 41 ophthalmopathy, roughly 74 hyperthyroidism and around 17 progressor patients. Prospective prediction of ophthalmopathy was tested in an independent validation cohort of 18 to 20 hyperthyroidism patients and 15 to 17 patients who later progressed to ophthalmopathy. For training and testing, the 100 patients in the discovery cohort were randomly divided in a 7:3 ratio. On the study overall, not on this receptor specifically: A model built on a 13 V-J signature distinguished ophthalmopathy from stable hyperthyroidism, reaching 85% to 90% sensitivity and around 81% specificity in cross-validation and 80%/75% in testing. During validation, the model predicted progression to ophthalmopathy a median of around six months ahead of onset, with just under 71% sensitivity and 72% to 85% specificity. Most expanded thyroid clonotypes (frequency above 0.001) were also detected in blood, a finding suggesting that blood repertoires may reflect thyroid immune responses. Sample size was not statistically predetermined, and investigators were not blinded to group allocation.

From the cysteine up to the phenylalanine, the CDR3 has a length of 15 residues. The CDR3 DNA has 45 bases and is translated from base 1. In the germline V gene (reference sequence), CDR1 corresponds to SEHNR and CDR2 to FQNEAQ. Trimming at the junction amounts to 5 bases on V and 1 base on J, and the germline ends lie 14 bases apart. Stable Graves' hyperthyroidism was defined as no progression to ophthalmopathy during 18 months of follow-up. Hyperthyroidism patients were aged 18 to 65 years and newly diagnosed, with disease duration of less than 2 months. The study excluded patients with uncontrolled infections, other autoimmune diseases, pregnancy or lactation. Clinical symptoms, serum thyroxine and TRAb, thyroid ultrasound, and orbital computed tomography formed the basis for the diagnoses. PBMCs were separated from over 9 ml of fresh peripheral blood using Ficoll-Paque density gradient centrifugation. Total RNA was extracted with Trizol reagent, and quality was checked on an Agilent 2100 Bioanalyzer.

The TCR beta CDR3 regions were amplified from RNA transcripts. The first round of RT-PCR for the TCR CDR3 was performed with the HTBI primer set and the Qiagen OneStep RT-PCR kit. A second multiplex PCR round built the libraries, followed by size selection and purification. Paired-end sequencing of the libraries was performed with 100 bp reads on an Illumina HiSeq2000. Under the source paper's analysis protocol: SOAPnuke was used to process the raw data, throwing out any read that contained adapters or uncalled bases, had a mean Phred below 15, or lacked an exact constant-primer or identifier match. High-quality paired reads were merged using COPE v1.2.5, and each unique nucleotide sequence was defined as a clonotype. Clonotypes were aligned to IMGT TRBV, TRBD and TRBJ reference segments using MiTCR v1.1. Analysis was restricted to V-J combinations with a frequency above 0.0001, which covered roughly 99% of repertoires. The TCS score was defined as F50 (clonal expansion) divided by E x V (chaos), with BLOSUM62-based TCRdist calculated between CDR3 peptides within each V-J. Welch's t-statistics and random forest reduced roughly 540 V-J features to 13, which were used in a naive Bayes classifier (R e1071). The public reads were reanalyzed by TCRdb: fastp trimming at Q25, MiXCR alignment, in-frame beta chains only. Rows with a matching CDR3 protein are joined into one entry that keeps the most common DNA and genes. The V and J calls shown here were made by TCRdb, not taken from the authors' results. The sample table records under 550,000 distinct CDR3 sequences; approximately 14% of these occur just once. The ten most abundant clones make up 4% to 6.5% of the sample.

The source material was blood. The V and J segments used are TRBV7-9 and TRBJ2-5, with no confident D gene call. This sequence was found in a woman aged 18-29 years with Graves' hyperthyroidism. The CDR3 here reads CASSPGRVSQETQYF. At the DNA level, the sequence is TGTGCCAGCAGCCCCGGAAGGGTCTCCCAAGAGACCCAGTACTTC.